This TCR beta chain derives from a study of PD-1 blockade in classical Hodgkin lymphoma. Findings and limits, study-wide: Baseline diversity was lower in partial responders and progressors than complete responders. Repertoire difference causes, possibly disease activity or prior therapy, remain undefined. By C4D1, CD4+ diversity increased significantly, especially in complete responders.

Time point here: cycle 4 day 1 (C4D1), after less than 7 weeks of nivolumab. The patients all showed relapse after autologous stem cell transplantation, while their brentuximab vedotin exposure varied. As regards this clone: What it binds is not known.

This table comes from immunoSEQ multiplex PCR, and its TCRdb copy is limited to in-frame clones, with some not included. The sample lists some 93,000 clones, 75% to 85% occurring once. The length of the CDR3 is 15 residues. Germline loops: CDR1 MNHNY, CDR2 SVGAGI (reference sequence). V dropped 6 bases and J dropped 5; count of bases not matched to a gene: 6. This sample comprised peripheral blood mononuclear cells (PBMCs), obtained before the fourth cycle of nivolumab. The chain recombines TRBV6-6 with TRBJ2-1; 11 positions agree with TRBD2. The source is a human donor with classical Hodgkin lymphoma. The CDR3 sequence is CASREGTSGNNEQFF. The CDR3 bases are TGTGCCAGCAGGGAAGGGACTAGCGGTAACAATGAGCAGTTCTTC.